This T cell receptor beta chain was sequenced during a study of shared clonotypes between healthy human individuals. The wider study: Per donor, three plates held CD4 naive cells, three held CD4 memory, two held CD8 naive and one held CD8 memory. Study observations and caveats: Generation probabilities were higher for clonotypes shared across all four sorted-subset donors than for unshared ones. Naive subsets generally had larger estimated richness than memory subsets.

Points on this clone: Its antigen is undetermined.

Terminally differentiated effector memory CD45RA+ cells were excluded from the naive CD8 cells, which were CD45RO-negative and positively selected for CCR7. CDR3 length equals 16 residues. V trimming: 0 bases; J trimming: 6 bases; junction bases outside the gene matches: 5. Germline CDR1 and CDR2: SGHVS and FQNEAQ. In replicate PCRs of sorted subsets, around 0.2 ug DNA, 29,000 or so T cell genomes, was used. Repertoires were generated with immunoSEQ multiplex PCR, while TCRdb's copy carries only in-frame clones and drops some. The data contain about 1,800,000 clones, roughly 95% of them singletons. This TCR was recovered from a man between 18 and 35 years old in good health. The chain combines TRBV7-8 with TRBJ2-2; 9 bases map to TRBD2. The sequencing input was naive CD8+ T cells sorted from blood. Written as DNA, the CDR3 is TGTGCCAGCAGCTTAGCTTTAGCGGGAGTGGCCGGGGAGCTGTTTTTT. Protein sequence: CASSLALAGVAGELFF.